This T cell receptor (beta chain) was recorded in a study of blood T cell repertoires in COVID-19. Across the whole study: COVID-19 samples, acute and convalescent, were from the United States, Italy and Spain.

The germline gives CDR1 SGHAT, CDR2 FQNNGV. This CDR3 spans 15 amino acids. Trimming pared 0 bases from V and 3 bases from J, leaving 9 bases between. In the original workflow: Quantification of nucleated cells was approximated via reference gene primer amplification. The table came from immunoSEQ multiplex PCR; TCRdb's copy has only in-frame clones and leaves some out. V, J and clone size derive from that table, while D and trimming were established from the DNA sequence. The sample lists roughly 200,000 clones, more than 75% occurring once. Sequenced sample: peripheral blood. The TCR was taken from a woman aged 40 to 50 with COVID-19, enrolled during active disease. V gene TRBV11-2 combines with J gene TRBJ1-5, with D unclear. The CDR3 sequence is CASSLDRGPNQPQHF. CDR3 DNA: TGTGCCAGCAGCTTAGATCGTGGCCCCAATCAGCCCCAGCATTTT. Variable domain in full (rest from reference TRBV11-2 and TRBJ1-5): EAGVAQSPRYKIIEKRQSVAFWCNPISGHATLYWYQQILGQGPKLLIQFQNNGVVDDSQLPKDRFSAERLKGVDSTLKIQPAKLEDSAVYLCASSLDRGPNQPQHFGDGTRLSIL.